This T cell receptor (beta chain) comes out of a study of CD8 T cells in ankylosing spondylitis. This CDR3 comprises 16 residues. The V segment lost 7 bases and the J segment 0 bases; nucleotides outside the gene matches: 7. As for this clonotype: The antigen is undetermined.

Quantitative 5'-RACE was performed with molecular barcodes, and it yielded the TCR beta libraries. TCRdb analysed the 5' RACE reads with MiXCR anew, one entry per CDR3 protein. The table lists 300,000 to 400,000 distinct CDR3 sequences, approximately 14% of them singletons. Study conclusions and caveats: Significantly higher representation of disease-linked clones was reported for matched ankylosing spondylitis synovial fluid.

Sequenced: blood, either unsorted or a sorted T cell fraction (not recorded which). This TCR was sampled from a male donor with ankylosing spondylitis or in good health (not recorded which). The V and J genes are TRBV12-3 or TRBV12-4 and TRBJ2-1, with 9 bases matching TRBD2. The CDR3 DNA sequence: TGTGCCAGCACAGGACTAGCGAAGAGCTCCTACAATGAGCAGTTCTTC. This codes for CASTGLAKSSYNEQFF.